The 21 T cell receptor beta chains below come from one sample, sequenced in a study of blood T cell repertoires in COVID-19. The assay was immunoSEQ multiplex PCR, and TCRdb's table has in-frame clones only and misses some. This table has more than 70,000 clones, roughly 77% appearing once. Input material: peripheral blood. The receptors come from a human donor in a cohort sampled during active COVID-19.

The genes are TRBV3-1 (or the pseudogene TRBV3-2) and TRBJ2-1, with 8 bases identical to TRBD2. V was pared by 1 base and J by 7 bases, with 9 bases of the junction left unmatched. This CDR3 is built from 16 residues. The germline V gene has CDR1 LGHDT and CDR2 YNNKEL (reference sequence). In nucleotides, the CDR3 is TGTGCCAGCAGCCAAGTCTCTGTTAGCGGGATAAATGAGCAGTTCTTC. Protein product: CASSQVSVSGINEQFF.

The sample holds a few counts of this clone. The chain uses TRBV5-4 and TRBJ1-1; tentative D call: TRBD1 (5 bases). CDR1 SGHNT and CDR2 YYREEE come from the germline V gene (reference sequence). V was shortened by 0 bases and J by 3 bases, with 12 bases between the two germline ends. The CDR3 runs 15 residues. CDR3 nucleotides: TGTGCCAGCAGCTTGGGATCTGGGGCAGACACTGAAGCTTTCTTT. This encodes CASSLGSGADTEAFF.

CDR3 sequence: CASSPPGQARADQPQHF. As DNA, the CDR3 is TGTGCCAGCAGTCCCCCCGGACAGGCCCGAGCGGATCAGCCCCAGCATTTT. The chain joins TRBV28 to TRBJ1-5; 7 bases agree with TRBD1. The germline V gene has CDR1 MDHEN and CDR2 SYDVKM. This CDR3 has 17 amino acids. Germline trimming cut 5 bases from V and 5 bases from J; bases unmatched to any gene: 15.

The V gene is TRBV4-3, the J gene TRBJ1-2, with D unresolved. Germline V gives CDR1 LGHNA, CDR2 YSLEER. Trimming stripped 3 bases from V and 4 bases from J, with 9 bases between. The CDR3 sequence is 13 residues long. CDR3 DNA sequence: TGCGCCAGCAGCCAGGGCCGGGGCTATGGCTACACCTTC. Protein: CASSQGRGYGYTF.

The chain is built from TRBV9 and TRBJ2-3; possible D gene TRBD1, 6 bases. The V end was cut by 4 bases, the J end by 7 bases, with 19 bases between. The CDR3 length is 15 residues. Germline V gives CDR1 SGDLS, CDR2 YYNGEE. The CDR3 region is CASSTETQGLNTQYF. The CDR3 DNA is TGTGCCAGCAGCACAGAGACCCAGGGGCTAAATACGCAGTATTTT.

This clone was detected ten times or more. This chain connects TRBV7-2 to TRBJ2-1; 9 bases are shared with TRBD1. The germline gives CDR1 SGHTA, CDR2 FQGNSA. The CDR3 is 12 amino acids. V lost 5 bases and J lost 9; bases outside the gene matches: 2. CDR3 sequence reads: CASSEGQGEQFF. CDR3 sequence (DNA): TGTGCCAGCAGCGAGGGACAGGGTGAGCAGTTCTTC.

To note about this clone: In the same sample, other DNA sequences code for this CDR3. The chain recombines TRBV6-5 with TRBJ2-7; 9 positions match TRBD2. Per the germline V gene, CDR1 is MNHEY and CDR2 is SVGAGI. This CDR3 is 15 amino acids long. With 5 bases clipped from V and 0 bases from J, the junction kept 5 bases outside the gene matches. This chain's CDR3 is CASSPLAGSSYEQYF. For the CDR3, the DNA is TGTGCCAGCAGTCCCCTAGCGGGAAGCTCCTACGAGCAGTACTTC.

This chain connects TRBV12-3 or TRBV12-4 to TRBJ1-1; TRBD1 agrees at 7 bases. This CDR3 region has 13 residues. Trimming at V came to 5 bases and at J to 5 bases, leaving 5 bases not matched to a gene. CDR3 in amino acids: CASSNDRVTEAFF. Written as DNA, the CDR3 is TGTGCCAGCAGTAACGACAGGGTTACTGAAGCTTTCTTT.

In its sample, this clone was seen many times. The V and J genes are TRBV11-3 and TRBJ2-3, with 8 bases aligning to TRBD2. Germline V lookup: CDR1 SGHNT, CDR2 YENEEA. Losses at the gene ends were 1 base for V and 2 bases for J; bases not matched to a gene: 2. The CDR3 loop spans 15 amino acids. The CDR3 protein is CASSLGLANTDTQYF. CDR3 DNA sequence: TGTGCCAGCAGCTTAGGACTAGCGAACACAGATACGCAGTATTTT.

This clone has a handful of counts. J is TRBJ2-3 and V is TRBV15, with 8 nucleotides matching TRBD2. The CDR3 spans 17 residues. Trimming at V came to 1 base and at J to 5 bases, leaving 11 bases not matched to a gene. Germline values: CDR1 LNHNV, CDR2 YYDKDF (reference sequence). CDR3 bases: TGTGCCACCAGCAGAGCCGTCGGGAGGGGGGAGATAGATACGCAGTATTTT. This codes for CATSRAVGRGEIDTQYF.

The rearrangement joins TRBV6-6 to TRBJ1-2; 7 bases are a match to TRBD1. The CDR3 covers 14 residues. Trimming cost V 5 bases and J 6 bases; bases outside gene matches: 9. Germline CDR1 is MNHNY and CDR2 is SVGAGI (reference sequence). The CDR3: CASSPRQGRDGYTF. CDR3 DNA: TGTGCCAGCAGTCCGCGACAGGGTAGGGATGGCTACACCTTC.

The chain employs TRBV10-3 and TRBJ1-5, with D possibly TRBD1 on 5 matching bases. Germline-derived CDR1 and CDR2 are ENHRY and SYGVKD. The CDR3 runs to 15 residues. V gave up 4 bases and J gave up 2 bases, with 12 bases separating them. DNA for the CDR3: TGTGCCATCAGTGTCTCAGCACAGGGCAATCAGCCCCAGCATTTT. It encodes CAISVSAQGNQPQHF.

V usage is TRBV4-2 and J usage is TRBJ2-7; possibly TRBD2 for D (5 bases). The germline V gene encodes CDR1 LGHNA and CDR2 YNFKEQ. Trimming removed 8 bases at V and 5 bases at J, with 10 bases between. This CDR3 region has 11 residues. The CDR3 nucleotides read TGTGCCAGCGCGGACTGGGACGAGCAGTACTTC. Encoded protein: CASADWDEQYF.

Only one count was recorded for this clone. The V call is TRBV11-3, the J call TRBJ2-1, with TRBD2 matching 10 bases. V gave up 5 bases and J gave up 5 bases; unmatched junction bases: 9. CDR3 length: 16 residues. Per germline, CDR1 SGHNT and CDR2 YENEEA. The CDR3 nucleotides read TGTGCCAGCAGCCCAGGGAGCGGGAGGGCCAACAATGAGCAGTTCTTC. Amino acid sequence: CASSPGSGRANNEQFF.

CDR3 nucleotides: TGTGCCAGTAGTTTCGGTTTGTTTCGATCAGGGGTTTATAATTCACCCCTCCACTTT. Protein product: CASSFGLFRSGVYNSPLHF. The chain has TRBV19 and TRBJ1-6; tentatively, D is TRBD1 (6 bases). V was shortened by 5 bases and J by 4 bases, with 24 bases between the two germline ends. The CDR3 runs to 19 residues. CDR1 and CDR2 (germline): LNHDA, SQIVND (reference sequence).

This clone occurred once. This chain uses TRBV5-1 with TRBJ1-1; TRBD1 might be the D (5 bases). The CDR3 covers 13 residues. Germline-derived CDR1 and CDR2 are SGHRS and YFSETQ. V shed 2 bases and J shed 4 bases, with 9 bases lying between them. CDR3 in amino acids: CASSFQGRTEAFF. DNA for the CDR3: TGCGCCAGCAGCTTTCAGGGTCGCACTGAAGCTTTCTTT.

The chain recombines TRBV9 with TRBJ2-3; D perhaps matches TRBD1 (6 bases). Germline V gene lookup returns CDR1 SGDLS and CDR2 YYNGEE. The V gene lost 4 bases and the J gene lost 0 bases, with 12 bases spanning the gap. The length of the CDR3 is 15 residues. The CDR3 nucleotides read TGTGCCAGCAGCTCACCCAGGGGTAGCACAGATACGCAGTATTTT. Protein sequence: CASSSPRGSTDTQYF.

The genes are TRBV14 and TRBJ2-3; 12 nucleotides agree with TRBD2. V lost 4 bases to trimming and J lost 0 bases; unmatched junction nucleotides: 2. CDR1 is SGHDN and CDR2 is FVKESK in the germline V gene. This CDR3 spans 16 amino acids. The CDR3 sequence is CASSPLAGGSTDTQYF. The CDR3 DNA reads as TGTGCCAGCAGCCCCCTAGCGGGAGGGAGCACAGATACGCAGTATTTT.

V gene TRBV6-5 combines with J gene TRBJ2-7, with a tentative D call TRBD2 (5 bases). Trimming cost V 6 bases and J 5 bases, with 17 bases left between them. The CDR3 loop spans 14 amino acids. CDR1 is MNHEY and CDR2 is SVGAGI in the germline V gene. CDR3 bases: TGTGCCAGCAGCGCTACCACCCCGGAGGACGAGCAGTACTTC. Its translation is CASSATTPEDEQYF.

This chain uses TRBV19 with TRBJ2-3, with TRBD2 matching 10 bases. The germline gives CDR1 LNHDA, CDR2 SQIVND (reference sequence). Trimming at V came to 5 bases and at J to 2 bases, leaving 13 bases not matched to a gene. CDR3 length: 18 amino acids. The CDR3: CASSGGWLAGALTDTQYF. In nucleotides, the CDR3 is TGTGCCAGTAGTGGCGGTTGGCTAGCGGGAGCCCTCACAGATACGCAGTATTTT.

This chain connects TRBV4-1 to TRBJ2-3, with D hard to call. CDR3 length: 14 amino acids. V was cut by 4 bases and J by 2 bases, with 10 bases left in between. Germline V gene sequence: CDR1 MGHRA, CDR2 YSYEKL. For the CDR3, the DNA is TGCGCCAGCAGCCCCCAGGATTTCACAGATACGCAGTATTTT. Protein: CASSPQDFTDTQYF.